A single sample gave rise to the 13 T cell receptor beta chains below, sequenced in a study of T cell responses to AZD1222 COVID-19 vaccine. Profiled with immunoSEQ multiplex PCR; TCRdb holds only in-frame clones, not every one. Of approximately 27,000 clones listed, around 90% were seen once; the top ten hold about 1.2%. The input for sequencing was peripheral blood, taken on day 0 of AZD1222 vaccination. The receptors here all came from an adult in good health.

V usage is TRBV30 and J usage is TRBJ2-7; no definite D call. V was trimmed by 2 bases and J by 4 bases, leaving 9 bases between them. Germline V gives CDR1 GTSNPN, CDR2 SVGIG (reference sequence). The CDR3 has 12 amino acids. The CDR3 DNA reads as TGTGCCTGGAGTCCCGAAGTTTACGAGCAGTACTTC. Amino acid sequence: CAWSPEVYEQYF.

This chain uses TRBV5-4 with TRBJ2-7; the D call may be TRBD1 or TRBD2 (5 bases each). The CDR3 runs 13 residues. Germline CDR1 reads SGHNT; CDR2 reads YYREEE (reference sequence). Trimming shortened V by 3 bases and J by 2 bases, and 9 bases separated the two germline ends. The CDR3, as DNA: TGTGCCAGCAGCTGGGGACCCCCCTACGAGCAGTACTTC. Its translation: CASSWGPPYEQYF.

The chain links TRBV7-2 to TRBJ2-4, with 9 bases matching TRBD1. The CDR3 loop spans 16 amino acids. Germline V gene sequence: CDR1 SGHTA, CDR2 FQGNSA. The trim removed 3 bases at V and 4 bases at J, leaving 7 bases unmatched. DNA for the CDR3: TGTGCCAGCAGCTTGCGGGACAGGGTTTTGAAAAACATTCAGTACTTC. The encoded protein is CASSLRDRVLKNIQYF.

CDR3 in amino acids: CASSSTEANYGYTF. The CDR3 region has the DNA TGTGCCAGCTCCTCTACAGAGGCAAACTATGGCTACACCTTC. The rearrangement links TRBV18 to TRBJ1-2; no reliable D call. The CDR3 consists of 14 residues. CDR1 and CDR2 (germline): KGHSH, LQKENI. Trimming pared 6 bases from V and 2 bases from J, leaving 13 bases between.

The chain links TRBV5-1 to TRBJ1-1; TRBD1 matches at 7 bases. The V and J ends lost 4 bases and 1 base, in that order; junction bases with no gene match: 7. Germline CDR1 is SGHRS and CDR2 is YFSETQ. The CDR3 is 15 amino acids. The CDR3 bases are TGCGCCAGCAGCGGGGACAGCGGGGCGAACACTGAAGCTTTCTTT. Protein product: CASSGDSGANTEAFF.

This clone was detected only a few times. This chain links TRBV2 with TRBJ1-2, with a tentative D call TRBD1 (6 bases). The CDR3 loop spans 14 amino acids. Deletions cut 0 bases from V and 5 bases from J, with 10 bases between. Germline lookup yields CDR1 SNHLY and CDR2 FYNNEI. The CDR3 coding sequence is TGTGCCAGCAGTGAAGCACGGGACATGTATGGCTACACCTTC. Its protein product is CASSEARDMYGYTF.

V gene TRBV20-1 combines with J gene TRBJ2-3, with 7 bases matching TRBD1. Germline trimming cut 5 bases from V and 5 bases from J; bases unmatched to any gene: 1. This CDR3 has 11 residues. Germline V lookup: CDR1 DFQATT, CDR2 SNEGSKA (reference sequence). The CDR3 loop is CSAGDRDTQYF. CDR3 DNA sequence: TGCAGTGCTGGGGACAGAGATACGCAGTATTTT.

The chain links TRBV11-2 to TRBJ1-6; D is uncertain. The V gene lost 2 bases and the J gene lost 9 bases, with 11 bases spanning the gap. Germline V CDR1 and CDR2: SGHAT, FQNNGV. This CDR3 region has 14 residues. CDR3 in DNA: TGTGCCAGCAGCTTACGGGGTTTGGGTTCACCCCTCCACTTT. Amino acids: CASSLRGLGSPLHF.

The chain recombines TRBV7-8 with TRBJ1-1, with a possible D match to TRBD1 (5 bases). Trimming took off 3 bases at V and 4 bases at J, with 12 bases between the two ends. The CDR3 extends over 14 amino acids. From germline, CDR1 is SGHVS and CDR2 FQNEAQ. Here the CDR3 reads CASSLQGGPTEAFF. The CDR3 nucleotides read TGTGCCAGCAGCTTGCAGGGTGGCCCCACTGAAGCTTTCTTT.

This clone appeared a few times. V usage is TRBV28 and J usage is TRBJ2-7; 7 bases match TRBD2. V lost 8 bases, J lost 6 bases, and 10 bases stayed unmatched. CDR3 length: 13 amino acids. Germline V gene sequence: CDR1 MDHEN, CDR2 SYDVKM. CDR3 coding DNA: TGTGCCAGCTCGAGGACTAGACCCCCCGAGCAGTACTTC. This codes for CASSRTRPPEQYF.

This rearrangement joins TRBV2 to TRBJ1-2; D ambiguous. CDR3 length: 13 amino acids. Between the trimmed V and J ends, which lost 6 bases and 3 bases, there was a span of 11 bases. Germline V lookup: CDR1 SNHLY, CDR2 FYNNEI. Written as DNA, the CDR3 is TGTGCCAGCAGCCCCGACGTTTACTATGGCTACACCTTC. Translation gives CASSPDVYYGYTF.

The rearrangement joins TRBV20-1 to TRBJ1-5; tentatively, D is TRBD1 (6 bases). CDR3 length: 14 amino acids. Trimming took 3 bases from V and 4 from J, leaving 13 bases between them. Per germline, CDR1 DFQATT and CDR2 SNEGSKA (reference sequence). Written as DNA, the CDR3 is TGCAGTGCTAGTTCGGGGGGCATGAATCAGCCCCAGCATTTT. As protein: CSASSGGMNQPQHF.

DNA of the CDR3: TGCGCTCCGGGTCCCTTAAGGAGCTCCTACAATGAGCAGTTCTTC. Protein product: CAPGPLRSSYNEQFF. The chain combines TRBV10-1 with TRBJ2-1; D not certain. CDR3 length equals 15 residues. Germline V CDR1 and CDR2: WNHNN, SYGVQD (reference sequence).